This TCR beta chain was documented in a study of T cells expressing NK-cell markers. Study context: Just one sequenced donor of eight was HCMV-seronegative, while seven were seropositive. Study-wide points: Among a handful of donors, these clonotypes also ranked first in the CD3+CD56-NKG2C+ fraction. In a group of 5 to 7 donors, dominant NKG2C+ clonotypes represented 1.0-7.0% of CD8+ T cells.

The cDNA for TCR beta came from 5'RACE template switching with UMIs. TCRdb reworked the 5' RACE reads into one entry per CDR3 protein, no DNA. This sample's table reports about 550,000 distinct CDR3 sequences. Remarks on this clonotype: Its antigen is unknown.

The CDR3 has 13 amino acids. CDR1 and CDR2 from the germline V gene are SGHRS and YFSETQ. The sequencing input was blood T cells: a sorted CD56 or NKG2C T cell subset, CD4+ or CD8+ T cells, or bulk PBMC T cells (not recorded which). This chain connects TRBV5-1 to TRBJ2-7; TCRdb calls TRBD2, which cannot be checked without DNA. This receptor was obtained from a man aged 18 to 29 in good health. CDR3 sequence: CASRGLAGYEQYF. Using reference TRBV5-1 and TRBJ2-7 for the parts outside the CDR3, the full variable domain is KAGVTQTPRYLIKTRGQQVTLSCSPISGHRSVSWYQQTPGQGLQFLFEYFSETQRNKGNFPGRFSGRQFSNSRSEMNVSTLELGDSALYLCASRGLAGYEQYFGPGTRLTVT.